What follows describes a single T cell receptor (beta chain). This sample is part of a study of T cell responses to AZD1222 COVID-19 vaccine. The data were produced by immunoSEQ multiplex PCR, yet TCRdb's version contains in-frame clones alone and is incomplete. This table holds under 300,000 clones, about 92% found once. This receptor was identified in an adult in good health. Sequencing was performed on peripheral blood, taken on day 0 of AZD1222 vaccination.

CDR3 loop: CASSHGADYGYTF. In DNA form, the CDR3 reads TGTGCCAGCTCACACGGGGCTGACTATGGCTACACCTTC. V gene TRBV18 combines with J gene TRBJ1-2, with a possible D match to TRBD1 (5 bases). CDR3 length equals 13 residues. With 4 bases removed from V and 3 bases from J, the gap between germline ends came to 9 bases. Germline V gene data show CDR1 as KGHSH and CDR2 as LQKENI.